This T cell receptor beta chain was retrieved from a study of blood T cell repertoires in COVID-19. At the level of the study: Sources were T cells, B-cell-depleted T cells, or PBMCs; the material itself was cDNA or gDNA.

Generated by immunoSEQ multiplex PCR, the TCRdb table keeps only in-frame clones and is missing some. This sample yields hundreds of thousands of clones, of which 91% are seen a single time; roughly 3.4% belongs to the top ten. The sequencing input was peripheral blood. The TCR comes from a woman younger than 35 who had recovered from COVID-19.

In nucleotides, the CDR3 is TGTGCCAGCAGCTTCTATACTCGATCTAACAATGAGCAGTTCTTC. The encoded protein is CASSFYTRSNNEQFF. The chain couples TRBV5-4 to TRBJ2-1; D gene uncertain. The V and J ends lost 2 bases and 5 bases respectively, with 14 bases between them. Per the germline V gene, CDR1 is SGHNT and CDR2 is YYREEE (reference sequence). The CDR3 is 15 amino acids.